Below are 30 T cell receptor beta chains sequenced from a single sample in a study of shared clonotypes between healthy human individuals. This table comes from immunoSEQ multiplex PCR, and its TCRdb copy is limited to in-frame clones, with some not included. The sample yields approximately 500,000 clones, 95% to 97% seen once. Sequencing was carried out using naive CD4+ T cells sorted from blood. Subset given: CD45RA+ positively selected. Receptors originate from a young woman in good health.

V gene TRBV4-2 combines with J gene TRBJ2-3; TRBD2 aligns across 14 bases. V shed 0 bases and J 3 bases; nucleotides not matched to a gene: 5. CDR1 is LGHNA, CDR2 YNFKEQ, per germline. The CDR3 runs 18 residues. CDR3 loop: CASSQELGTSGRTDTQYF. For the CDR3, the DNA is TGTGCCAGCAGCCAAGAACTCGGGACTAGCGGGAGAACAGATACGCAGTATTTT.

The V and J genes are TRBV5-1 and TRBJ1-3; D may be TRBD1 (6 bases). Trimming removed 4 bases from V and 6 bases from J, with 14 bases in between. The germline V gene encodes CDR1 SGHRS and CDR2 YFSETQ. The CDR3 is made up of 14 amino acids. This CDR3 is CASSGAGHPNTIYF. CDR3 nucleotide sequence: TGCGCCAGCAGCGGTGCGGGACACCCAAACACCATATATTTT.

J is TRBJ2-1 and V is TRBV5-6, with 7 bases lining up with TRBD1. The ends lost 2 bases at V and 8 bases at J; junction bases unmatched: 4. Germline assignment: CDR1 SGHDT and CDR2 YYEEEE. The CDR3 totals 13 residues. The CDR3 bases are TGTGCCAGCAGCTTACAGCAGGGGGATGAGCAGTTCTTC. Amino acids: CASSLQQGDEQFF.

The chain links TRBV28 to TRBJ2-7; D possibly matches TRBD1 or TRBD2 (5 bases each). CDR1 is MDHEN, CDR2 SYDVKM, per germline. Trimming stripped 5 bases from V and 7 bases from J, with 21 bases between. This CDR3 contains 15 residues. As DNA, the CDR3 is TGTGCCAGCAGTGCCCCCTTTTTGGGGGTGGGGGAGCAGTACTTC. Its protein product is CASSAPFLGVGEQYF.

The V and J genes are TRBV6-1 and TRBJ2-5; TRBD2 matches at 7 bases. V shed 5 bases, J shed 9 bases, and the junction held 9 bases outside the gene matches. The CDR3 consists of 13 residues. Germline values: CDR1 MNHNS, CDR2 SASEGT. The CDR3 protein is CASSIGRVSAQYF. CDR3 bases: TGTGCCAGCAGTATTGGGAGGGTGAGCGCCCAGTACTTC.

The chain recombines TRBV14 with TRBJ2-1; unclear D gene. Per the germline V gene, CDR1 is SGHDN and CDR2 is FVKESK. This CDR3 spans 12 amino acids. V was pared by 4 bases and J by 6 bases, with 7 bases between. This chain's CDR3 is CASSPVGNEQFF. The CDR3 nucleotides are TGTGCCAGCAGCCCCGTGGGCAATGAGCAGTTCTTC. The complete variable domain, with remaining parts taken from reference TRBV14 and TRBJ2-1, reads EAGVTQFPSHSVIEKGQTVTLRCDPISGHDNLYWYRRVMGKEIKFLLHFVKESKQDESGMPNNRFLAERTGGTYSTLKVQPAELEDSGVYFCASSPVGNEQFFGPGTRLTVL.

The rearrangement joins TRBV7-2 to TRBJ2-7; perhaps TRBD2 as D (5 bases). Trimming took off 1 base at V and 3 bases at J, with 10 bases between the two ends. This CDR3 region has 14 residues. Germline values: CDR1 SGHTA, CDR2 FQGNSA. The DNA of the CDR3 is TGTGCCAGCAGCTTAGGTCTAGCAGACTACGAGCAGTACTTC. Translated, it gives CASSLGLADYEQYF.

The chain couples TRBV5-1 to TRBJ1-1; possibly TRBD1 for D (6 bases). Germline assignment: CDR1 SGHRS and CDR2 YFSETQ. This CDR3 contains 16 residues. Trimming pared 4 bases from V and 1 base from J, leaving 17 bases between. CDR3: CASSAQNRVANTEAFF. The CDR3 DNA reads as TGCGCCAGCAGCGCCCAAAACAGGGTCGCGAACACTGAAGCTTTCTTT. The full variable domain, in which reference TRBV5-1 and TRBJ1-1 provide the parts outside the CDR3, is KAGVTQTPRYLIKTRGQQVTLSCSPISGHRSVSWYQQTPGQGLQFLFEYFSETQRNKGNFPGRFSGRQFSNSRSEMNVSTLELGDSALYLCASSAQNRVANTEAFFGQGTRLTVV.

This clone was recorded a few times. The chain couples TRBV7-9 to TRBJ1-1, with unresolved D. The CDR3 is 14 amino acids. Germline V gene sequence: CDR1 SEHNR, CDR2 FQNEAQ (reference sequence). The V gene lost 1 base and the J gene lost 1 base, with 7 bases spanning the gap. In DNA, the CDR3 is TGTGCCAGCAGCTTAGAACGGAGGAACACTGAAGCTTTCTTT. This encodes CASSLERRNTEAFF. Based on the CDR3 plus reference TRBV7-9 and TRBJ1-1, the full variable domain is DTGVSQNPRHKITKRGQNVTFRCDPISEHNRLYWYRQTLGQGPEFLTYFQNEAQLEKSRLLSDRFSAERPKGSFSTLEIQRTEQGDSAMYLCASSLERRNTEAFFGQGTRLTVV.

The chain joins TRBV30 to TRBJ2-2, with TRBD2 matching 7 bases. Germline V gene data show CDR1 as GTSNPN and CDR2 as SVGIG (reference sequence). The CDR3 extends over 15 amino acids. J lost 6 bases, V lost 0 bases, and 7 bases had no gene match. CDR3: CAWSVAGRASGELFF. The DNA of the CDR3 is TGTGCCTGGAGTGTAGCGGGGAGGGCCTCCGGGGAGCTGTTTTTT.

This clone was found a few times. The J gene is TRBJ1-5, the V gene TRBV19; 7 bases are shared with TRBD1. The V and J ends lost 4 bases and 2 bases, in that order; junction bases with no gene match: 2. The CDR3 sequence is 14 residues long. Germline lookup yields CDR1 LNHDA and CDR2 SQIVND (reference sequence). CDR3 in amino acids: CASSTGTGNQPQHF. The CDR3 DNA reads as TGTGCCAGTAGTACTGGGACAGGCAATCAGCCCCAGCATTTT.

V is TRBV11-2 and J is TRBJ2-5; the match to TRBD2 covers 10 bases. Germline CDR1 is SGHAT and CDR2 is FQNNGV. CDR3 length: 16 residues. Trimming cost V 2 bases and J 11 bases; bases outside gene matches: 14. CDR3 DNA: TGTGCCAGCAGCTTAAACCCCCTAGCGGGAGTCCATGAGCAGTACTTC. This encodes CASSLNPLAGVHEQYF.

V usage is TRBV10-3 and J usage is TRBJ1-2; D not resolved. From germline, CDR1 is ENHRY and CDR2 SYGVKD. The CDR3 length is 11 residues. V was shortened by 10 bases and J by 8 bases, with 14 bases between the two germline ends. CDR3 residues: CASSAAWGYTF. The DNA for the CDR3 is TGTGCCAGCAGCGCAGCATGGGGCTACACCTTC.

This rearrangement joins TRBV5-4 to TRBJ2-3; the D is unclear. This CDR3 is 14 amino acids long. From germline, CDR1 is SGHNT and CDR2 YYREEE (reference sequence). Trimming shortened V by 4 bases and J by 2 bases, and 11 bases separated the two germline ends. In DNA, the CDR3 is TGTGCCAGCAGCCACCGAACGAACACAGATACGCAGTATTTT. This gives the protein CASSHRTNTDTQYF. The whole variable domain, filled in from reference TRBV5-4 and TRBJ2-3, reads ETGVTQSPTHLIKTRGQQVTLRCSSQSGHNTVSWYQQALGQGPQFIFQYYREEENGRGNFPPRFSGLQFPNYSSELNVNALELDDSALYLCASSHRTNTDTQYFGPGTRLTVL.

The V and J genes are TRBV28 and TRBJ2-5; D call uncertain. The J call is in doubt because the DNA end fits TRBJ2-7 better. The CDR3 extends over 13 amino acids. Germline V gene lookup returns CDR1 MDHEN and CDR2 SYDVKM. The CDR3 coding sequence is TGTGCCAGCAGTTCTGCGTGGTCCTACGAGCAGTACTTC. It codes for CASSSAWSYEQYF.

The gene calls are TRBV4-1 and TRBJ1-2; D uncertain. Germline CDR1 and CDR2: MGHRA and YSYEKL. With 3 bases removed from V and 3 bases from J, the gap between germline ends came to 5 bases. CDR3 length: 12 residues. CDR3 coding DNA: TGCGCCAGCAGCCATAGGGACTATGGCTACACCTTC. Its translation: CASSHRDYGYTF.

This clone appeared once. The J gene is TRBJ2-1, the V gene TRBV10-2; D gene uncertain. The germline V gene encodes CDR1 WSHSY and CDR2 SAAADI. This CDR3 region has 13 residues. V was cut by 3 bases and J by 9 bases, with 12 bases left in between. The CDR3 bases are TGCGCCAGCAGTGACAGTCGTAGGAGTGAGCAGTTCTTC. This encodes CASSDSRRSEQFF.

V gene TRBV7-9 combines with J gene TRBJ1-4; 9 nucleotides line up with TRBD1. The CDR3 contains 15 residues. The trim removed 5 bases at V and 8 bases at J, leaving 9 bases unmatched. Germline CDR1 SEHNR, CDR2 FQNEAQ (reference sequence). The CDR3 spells CASSPRDRVGEKLFF. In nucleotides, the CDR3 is TGTGCCAGCAGCCCCAGGGACAGGGTAGGCGAAAAACTGTTTTTT.

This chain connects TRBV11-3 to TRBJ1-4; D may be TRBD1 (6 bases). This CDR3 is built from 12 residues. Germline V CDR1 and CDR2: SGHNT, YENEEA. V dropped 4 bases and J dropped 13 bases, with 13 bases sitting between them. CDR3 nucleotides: TGTGCCAGCAGCTCGGGGACAAGGGCACTGTTTTTT. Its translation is CASSSGTRALFF.

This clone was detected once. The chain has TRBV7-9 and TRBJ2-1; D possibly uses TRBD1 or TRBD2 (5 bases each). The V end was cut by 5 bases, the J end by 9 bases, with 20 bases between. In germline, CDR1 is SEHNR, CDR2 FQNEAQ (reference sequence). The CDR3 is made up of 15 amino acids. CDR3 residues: CASSRMGDFSFEQFF. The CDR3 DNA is TGTGCCAGCAGCCGCATGGGGGATTTTTCCTTTGAGCAGTTCTTC.

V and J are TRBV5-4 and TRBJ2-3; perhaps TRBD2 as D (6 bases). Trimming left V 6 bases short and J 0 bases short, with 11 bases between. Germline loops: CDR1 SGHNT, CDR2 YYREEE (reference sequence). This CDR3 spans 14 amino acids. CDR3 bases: TGTGCCAGCACGGGACTGGAAAGCACAGATACGCAGTATTTT. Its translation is CASTGLESTDTQYF. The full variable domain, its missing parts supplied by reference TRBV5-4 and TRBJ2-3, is ETGVTQSPTHLIKTRGQQVTLRCSSQSGHNTVSWYQQALGQGPQFIFQYYREEENGRGNFPPRFSGLQFPNYSSELNVNALELDDSALYLCASTGLESTDTQYFGPGTRLTVL.

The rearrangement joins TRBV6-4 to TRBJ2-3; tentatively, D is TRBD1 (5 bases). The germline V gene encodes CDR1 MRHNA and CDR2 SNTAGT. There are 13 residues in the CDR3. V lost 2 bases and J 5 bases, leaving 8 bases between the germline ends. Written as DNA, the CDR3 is TGTGCCAGCAGTGACGGGGCTGGAGATACGCAGTATTTT. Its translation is CASSDGAGDTQYF.

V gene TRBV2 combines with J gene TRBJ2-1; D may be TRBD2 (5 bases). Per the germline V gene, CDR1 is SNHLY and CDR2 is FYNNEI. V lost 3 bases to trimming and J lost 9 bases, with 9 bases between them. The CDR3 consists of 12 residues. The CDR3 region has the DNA TGTGCCAGCAGTGACCTGGGGAGTGAGCAGTTCTTC. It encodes CASSDLGSEQFF.

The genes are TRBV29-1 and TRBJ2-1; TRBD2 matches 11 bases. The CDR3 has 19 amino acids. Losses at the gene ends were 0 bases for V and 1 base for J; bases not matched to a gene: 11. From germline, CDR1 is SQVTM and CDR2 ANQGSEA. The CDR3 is CSVEDHSGRVSRSYNEQFF. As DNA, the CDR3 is TGCAGCGTTGAAGACCATAGCGGGAGGGTATCTAGGTCCTACAATGAGCAGTTCTTC.

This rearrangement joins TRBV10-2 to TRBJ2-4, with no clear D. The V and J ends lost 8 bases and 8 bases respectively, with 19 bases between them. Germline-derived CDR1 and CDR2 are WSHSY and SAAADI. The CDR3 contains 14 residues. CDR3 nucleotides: TGCGCCAGCGGAAAGGGCAGAGCAGAGGACATTCAGTACTTC. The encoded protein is CASGKGRAEDIQYF.

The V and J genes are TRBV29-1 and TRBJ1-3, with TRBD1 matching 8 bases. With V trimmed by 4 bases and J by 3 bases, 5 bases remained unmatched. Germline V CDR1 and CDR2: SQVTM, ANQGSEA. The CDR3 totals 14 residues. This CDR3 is CSVGTGFYGNTIYF. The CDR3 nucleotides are TGCAGCGTTGGGACAGGGTTCTATGGAAACACCATATATTTT.

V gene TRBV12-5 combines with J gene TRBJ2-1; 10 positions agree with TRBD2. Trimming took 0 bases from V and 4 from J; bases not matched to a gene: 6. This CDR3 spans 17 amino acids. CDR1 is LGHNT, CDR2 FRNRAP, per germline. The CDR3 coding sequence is TGTGCTAGTGGTTTGGTACGAACTAGCGGGACATACAATGAGCAGTTCTTC. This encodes CASGLVRTSGTYNEQFF.

The CDR3 bases are TGTGCCAGCAGTTCCCATGCTAGCGTGTCAAAGACCCAGTACTTC. It is translated as CASSSHASVSKTQYF. The chain uses TRBV28 and TRBJ2-5, with a weak D call TRBD2 (6 bases). Germline CDR1 and CDR2: MDHEN and SYDVKM. This CDR3 contains 15 residues. V shed 4 bases and J shed 6 bases, with 18 bases lying between them.

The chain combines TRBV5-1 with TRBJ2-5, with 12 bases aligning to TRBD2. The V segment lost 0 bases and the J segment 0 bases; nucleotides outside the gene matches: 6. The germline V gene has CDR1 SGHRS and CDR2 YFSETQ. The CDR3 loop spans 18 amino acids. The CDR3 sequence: CASSLDLLAGGHQETQYF. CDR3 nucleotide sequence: TGCGCCAGCAGCTTGGATCTTCTAGCGGGAGGGCACCAAGAGACCCAGTACTTC.

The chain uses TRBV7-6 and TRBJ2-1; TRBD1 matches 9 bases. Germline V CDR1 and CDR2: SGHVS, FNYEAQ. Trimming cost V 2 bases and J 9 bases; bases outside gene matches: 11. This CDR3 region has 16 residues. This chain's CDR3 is CASSLTLGQGVGEQFF. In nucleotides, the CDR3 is TGTGCCAGCAGCTTAACGTTGGGACAGGGCGTTGGTGAGCAGTTCTTC.